Described below is a single TCR beta chain sequence and its context. These data are taken from a study of cytomegalovirus exposure and HLA in healthy donors. Use of 60 Vbeta and 13 Jbeta primers characterized the PCR. This table comes from immunoSEQ multiplex PCR, and its TCRdb copy is limited to in-frame clones, with some not included. The top ten hold approximately 1.5% of the sample, which has a few hundred thousand clones, around 90% seen once. What was sequenced was PBMCs. This receptor was identified in a girl aged 2 to 10 in good health and CMV-seronegative.

The CDR3 protein is CASSVSRGRETQYF. CDR3 DNA: TGTGCCAGTAGTGTCTCAAGGGGGCGAGAGACCCAGTACTTC. This rearrangement joins TRBV19 to TRBJ2-5; 7 bases are a match to TRBD1. There are 14 residues in the CDR3. The J segment lost 4 bases and the V segment lost 5 bases, leaving 7 bases of the junction unmatched. The germline gives CDR1 LNHDA, CDR2 SQIVND (reference sequence).